A selection of T cell receptor beta chains follows, all from one sample in a study of T cell responses to AZD1222 COVID-19 vaccine. TCRdb's copy holds only in-frame clones and misses some; the assay was immunoSEQ multiplex PCR. This sample has under 150,000 clones, with almost 90% found just once. The starting material was peripheral blood, obtained 28 days after the second AZD1222 dose. Source of these receptors: an adult who received the AZD1222 COVID-19 vaccine. The CDR3 runs from the conserved cysteine through the conserved F or W. A D gene is named only where the DNA matches it firmly. Clone size, where shown, is once, few, many, or a class for clones that have expanded.

clone_size	v_call	cdr3_length	j_call	d_call	cdr3_aa	cdr3_nt
-	TRBV7-9	14	TRBJ1-5	-	CASSPGGSNQPQHF	TGTGCCAGCAGCCCCGGAGGGAGCAATCAGCCCCAGCATTTT
once	TRBV15	15	TRBJ1-4	-	CATSREGEIGEKLFF	TGTGCCACCAGCAGAGAGGGGGAGATTGGGGAAAAACTGTTTTTT
-	TRBV29-1	14	TRBJ2-1	-	CSVSVGGPYNEQFF	TGCAGCGTTTCCGTGGGGGGGCCGTACAATGAGCAGTTCTTC
-	TRBV29-1	12	TRBJ1-1	TRBD1	CSGSRQGTEAFF	TGCAGCGGGTCTAGACAGGGCACTGAAGCTTTCTTT
-	TRBV6-6	17	TRBJ1-5	TRBD1	CASSRQGIFTSNQPQHF	TGTGCCAGCAGTCGACAGGGAATTTTTACTAGCAATCAGCCCCAGCATTTT
-	TRBV2	14	TRBJ1-5	-	CASRPDGDNQPQHF	TGTGCCAGCAGGCCCGACGGGGACAATCAGCCCCAGCATTTT
-	TRBV19	16	TRBJ1-5	-	CASSIESQGSNQPQHF	TGTGCCAGTAGTATCGAGTCTCAGGGTAGCAATCAGCCCCAGCATTTT
-	TRBV7-9	15	TRBJ1-1	-	CASSLAGGKSTEAFF	TGTGCCAGCAGCTTAGCGGGTGGAAAGAGCACTGAAGCTTTCTTT
-	TRBV2	15	TRBJ2-5	TRBD2	CASSRGSGSQETQYF	TGTGCCAGCAGTCGGGGTAGCGGGAGTCAAGAGACCCAGTACTTC
-	TRBV7-9	14	TRBJ1-1	-	CASSLRSRGTEAFF	TGTGCCAGCAGCTTGAGATCCAGGGGCACTGAAGCTTTCTTT
once	TRBV3-1/TRBV3-2	14	TRBJ2-5	TRBD2	CASAGLAKGGTQYF	TGTGCCAGCGCGGGACTAGCGAAGGGGGGGACCCAGTACTTC
-	TRBV19	13	TRBJ2-6	-	CASGFYGANVLTF	TGTGCCAGCGGGTTTTACGGGGCCAACGTCCTGACTTTC
-	TRBV30	13	TRBJ2-2	-	CAWSVGRTGELFF	TGTGCCTGGAGTGTAGGACGCACCGGGGAGCTGTTTTTT
-	TRBV5-6	14	TRBJ1-2	-	CASSFGPSIYGYTF	TGTGCCAGCAGCTTCGGCCCCTCGATCTATGGCTACACCTTC
once	TRBV30	20	TRBJ1-2	TRBD1	CACYGETGWDRANFVYGYTF	TGTGCCTGCTACGGTGAAACCGGTTGGGACAGGGCGAATTTCGTCTATGGCTACACCTTC
once	TRBV21-1	14	TRBJ1-1	-	CASSPLRQNIQAFF	TGTGCCAGCAGCCCCCTCCGACAGAACATACAAGCTTTCTTT
few	TRBV5-1	13	TRBJ1-4	-	CASSAQTGEKLFF	TGCGCCAGCAGCGCCCAGACGGGGGAAAAACTGTTTTTT
-	TRBV29-1	12	TRBJ2-1	TRBD1	CSAKQGVYEQFF	TGCAGCGCAAAACAGGGGGTTTATGAGCAGTTCTTC
few	TRBV7-9	12	TRBJ2-5	-	CASSLVGGTQYF	TGTGCCAGCAGCTTAGTCGGGGGGACCCAGTACTTC
-	TRBV5-4	16	TRBJ2-3	TRBD1	CASSFRGQANTDTQYF	TGTGCCAGCAGCTTCAGGGGGCAGGCCAACACAGATACGCAGTATTTT
-	TRBV19	14	TRBJ2-2	TRBD2	CASSAGGGTGELFF	TGTGCCAGTAGCGCGGGGGGCGGCACCGGGGAGCTGTTTTTT
-	TRBV11-2	17	TRBJ2-1	TRBD2	CASSPTSGRAGVHEQFF	TGTGCCAGCAGCCCCACTAGCGGGAGGGCCGGCGTGCATGAGCAGTTCTTC
-	TRBV6-1	15	TRBJ2-2	-	CASSEAAGPTGELFF	TGTGCCAGCAGTGAAGCGGCAGGGCCCACCGGGGAGCTGTTTTTT
-	TRBV7-9	18	TRBJ1-3	TRBD1	CASSNGLTGTDSGNTIYF	TGTGCCAGCAGCAACGGGTTGACCGGGACAGACTCTGGAAACACCATATATTTT
-	TRBV7-2	16	TRBJ2-5	-	CASSLEGRRFRETQYF	TGTGCCAGCAGCTTAGAAGGGAGAAGATTTCGGGAGACCCAGTACTTC
-	TRBV6-5	15	TRBJ1-6	-	CASSYEGSRDSPLHF	TGTGCCAGCAGTTACGAGGGGAGTCGTGATTCACCCCTCCACTTT
-	TRBV19	15	TRBJ1-5	-	CASRAPGVSNQPQHF	TGTGCCAGTAGGGCTCCGGGAGTTAGCAATCAGCCCCAGCATTTT
-	TRBV5-4	15	TRBJ1-2	TRBD1	CASSLVGTGAGGYTF	TGTGCCAGCAGCTTGGTCGGGACAGGGGCCGGCGGCTACACCTTC
few	TRBV6-4	14	TRBJ1-5	-	CASSEGSGSQPQHF	TGTGCCAGCAGTGAAGGGTCGGGATCCCAGCCCCAGCATTTT
-	TRBV6-6	14	TRBJ2-5	-	CASSREQGQETQYF	TGTGCCAGCAGTCGGGAACAGGGACAAGAGACCCAGTACTTC
-	TRBV6-5	14	TRBJ1-1	-	CASNHEGLNTEAFF	TGTGCCAGCAATCACGAGGGGTTGAACACTGAAGCTTTCTTT
once	TRBV6-2/TRBV6-3	13	TRBJ1-5	-	CASSDRNNQPQHF	TGTGCCAGCAGCGACAGGAACAATCAGCCCCAGCATTTT
-	TRBV28	16	TRBJ2-6	-	CASSSRGVSGANVLTF	TGTGCCAGCAGTTCCCGCGGGGTGTCGGGGGCCAACGTCCTGACTTTC
many	TRBV27	14	TRBJ2-7	-	CASSFQGSAYEQYF	TGTGCCAGCAGTTTTCAGGGGTCTGCCTACGAGCAGTACTTC
-	TRBV2	15	TRBJ2-1	-	CASSEFRGSYNEQFF	TGTGCCAGCAGTGAGTTCAGGGGCTCCTACAATGAGCAGTTCTTC
-	TRBV3-1/TRBV3-2	15	TRBJ1-4	TRBD1	CASSRAGGAGEKLFF	TGTGCCAGCAGCCGTGCAGGGGGCGCCGGTGAAAAACTGTTTTTT
-	TRBV27	17	TRBJ2-2	TRBD1	CASSPRAGTGGSGELFF	TGTGCCAGCAGTCCGCGCGCCGGGACAGGGGGCTCCGGGGAGCTGTTTTTT
-	TRBV2	15	TRBJ1-5	TRBD1	CASTGDRGANQPQHF	TGTGCCAGCACCGGGGACAGGGGAGCCAATCAGCCCCAGCATTTT
-	TRBV7-9	14	TRBJ1-5	TRBD1	CASSTDRVRQPQHF	TGTGCCAGCAGCACGGACAGGGTCAGGCAGCCCCAGCATTTT
-	TRBV27	15	TRBJ1-5	-	CASSRGREYNQPQHF	TGTGCCAGCAGTCGGGGCAGGGAGTACAATCAGCCCCAGCATTTT
-	TRBV6-2/TRBV6-3	14	TRBJ1-5	-	CASSYSTPHQPQHF	TGTGCCAGCAGTTACTCGACTCCCCATCAGCCCCAGCATTTT
-	TRBV9	13	TRBJ2-3	-	CASSFSATDTQYF	TGTGCCAGCAGCTTCTCCGCGACAGATACGCAGTATTTT
-	TRBV5-6	15	TRBJ1-1	TRBD1	CASSFGQVMNTEAFF	TGTGCCAGCAGCTTCGGACAGGTAATGAACACTGAAGCTTTCTTT